These 15 T cell receptor beta chains originate from one sample sequenced in a study of T cells in Graves' hyperthyroidism and ophthalmopathy. TCR beta CDR3 sequences were amplified from RNA transcripts. First-round RT-PCR targeting the TCR CDR3 was performed with the HTBI primer set. MiXCR was run by TCRdb on the multiplex PCR reads, yielding one entry per CDR3 protein. The sample carries 540,000 or so distinct CDR3 sequences, more than 45% recorded once. The sequencing sample was made of peripheral blood or thyroid tissue (not recorded which). The receptors stem from an adult woman with Graves' disease, either hyperthyroidism or ophthalmopathy (not recorded which).

V is TRBV20-1 and J is TRBJ2-2; no clear D gene. V lost 3 bases to trimming and J lost 2 bases, with 13 bases between them. The CDR3 runs to 15 residues. Germline loops: CDR1 DFQATT, CDR2 SNEGSKA (reference sequence). Here the CDR3 DNA reads TGCAGTGCTAGTAAAAAGCCTTCCAACACCGGGGAGCTGTTTTTT. Its translation is CSASKKPSNTGELFF.

This chain uses TRBV7-3 with TRBJ2-5; D is unresolved. CDR1 SGHTA and CDR2 FQGTGA come from the germline V gene. The V end lost 0 bases, the J end lost 6 bases, and 5 bases lay between the germline ends. This CDR3 is built from 12 residues. The CDR3 reads CASSLTGQTQYF. The CDR3 DNA sequence: TGTGCCAGCAGCTTAACCGGGCAGACCCAGTACTTC.

The chain couples TRBV19 to TRBJ1-5; no definite D call. V shed 1 base and J shed 0 bases, with 13 bases lying between them. Germline CDR1 and CDR2: LNHDA and SQIVND (reference sequence). CDR3 length equals 17 residues. Here the CDR3 DNA reads TGTGCCAGTAGTATAGTTTCGGCATCCTATAGCAATCAGCCCCAGCATTTT. Translated: CASSIVSASYSNQPQHF.

This clonotype was detected ten times or more. The chain is built from TRBV10-3 and TRBJ2-7; tentatively, D is TRBD2 (7 bases). CDR3 length: 15 residues. CDR1 and CDR2 from the germline V gene are ENHRY and SYGVKD. Trimming shortened V by 1 base and J by 3 bases, and 13 bases separated the two germline ends. This CDR3 is CAISEWGGRDYEQYF. The CDR3, as DNA: TGTGCCATCAGTGAGTGGGGGGGCAGGGACTACGAGCAGTACTTC.

The chain recombines TRBV20-1 with TRBJ2-5, with 9 nucleotides matching TRBD1. CDR1 DFQATT and CDR2 SNEGSKA come from the germline V gene (reference sequence). J lost 6 bases, V lost 6 bases, and 11 bases had no gene match. The CDR3 runs 14 residues. As DNA, the CDR3 is TGCAGTGCAAGTACCGGGACAGGGAGCCAGACCCAGTACTTC. It specifies CSASTGTGSQTQYF.

Here the CDR3 reads CASSLFYPNTGELFF. The CDR3 DNA reads TGTGCCAGCAGCTTGTTTTATCCGAACACCGGGGAGCTGTTTTTT. V usage is TRBV7-9 and J usage is TRBJ2-2; D gene unclear. Germline assignment: CDR1 SEHNR and CDR2 FQNEAQ (reference sequence). The CDR3 loop spans 15 amino acids. The ends were cut back, 3 bases at V and 0 bases at J, with 8 bases in the middle.

This clonotype has a count of ten or more. The chain couples TRBV12-3 or TRBV12-4 to TRBJ1-5, with 8 bases lining up with TRBD1. The V segment lost 5 bases and the J segment 6 bases; nucleotides outside the gene matches: 6. The CDR3 contains 14 residues. This chain's CDR3 is CASSQQGGGQPQHF. DNA for the CDR3: TGTGCCAGCAGTCAACAGGGGGGAGGTCAGCCCCAGCATTTT.

Notes on this clonotype: A read error may produce the germline difference seen at one junction end. J is TRBJ2-6 and V is TRBV19, with 8 bases fitting TRBD1. Germline V gives CDR1 LNHDA, CDR2 SQIVND (reference sequence). CDR3 length: 13 residues. CDR3 in amino acids: CASSPGQEGSGAF. Written as DNA, the CDR3 is TGTGCCAGTAGTCCGGGACAGGAGGGCTCCGGAGCTTTC.

The V and J genes are TRBV29-1 and TRBJ2-7; TRBD2 matches 14 bases. Germline loops: CDR1 SQVTM, CDR2 ANQGSEA. This CDR3 is built from 14 residues. The V gene end was trimmed by 7 bases and the J gene end by 6 bases; junction bases not matched to a gene: 8. For the CDR3, the DNA is TGCAGCGCTGAGGGGGGACTAGCGGGAGCCGAGCAGTACTTC. Its protein product is CSAEGGLAGAEQYF.

This clonotype was detected a few times. This chain uses TRBV18 with TRBJ1-2; D unresolved. The germline V and J ends were trimmed by 6 bases and 6 bases, with 8 bases remaining between them. Germline V gene lookup returns CDR1 KGHSH and CDR2 LQKENI. This CDR3 is built from 11 residues. The CDR3 DNA reads TGTGCCAGCTCCGCCGGGGATGGCTACACCTTC. Translated, it gives CASSAGDGYTF.

The chain carries TRBV10-3 and TRBJ1-1; D may be TRBD1 (6 bases). Germline V gives CDR1 ENHRY, CDR2 SYGVKD. Deletions cut 1 base from V and 8 bases from J, with 20 bases between. CDR3 size: 16 residues. For the CDR3, the DNA is TGTGCCATCAGTGAGTTGGGGGGCAGGAGTGATAAGGAAGCTTTCTTT. It codes for CAISELGGRSDKEAFF.

With respect to this clonotype: One junction end does not reproduce the germline sequence, and a read error may be involved. This rearrangement joins TRBV10-3 to TRBJ1-5; TRBD1 agrees at 9 bases. CDR1 and CDR2 (germline): ENHRY, SYGVKD. The CDR3 loop spans 13 amino acids. The CDR3 protein is CAIQGAGNQSQHF. The CDR3 DNA follows: TGTGCCATACAGGGGGCGGGTAATCAGTCCCAGCATTTT.

The V and J genes are TRBV5-1 and TRBJ2-2, with D maybe TRBD1 (5 bases). V was shortened by 1 base and J by 5 bases, with 12 bases between the two germline ends. From germline, CDR1 is SGHRS and CDR2 YFSETQ. The CDR3 loop spans 15 amino acids. The CDR3 nucleotides read TGCGCCAGCAGCTTGAAGGGGCCAGGGACCGGGGAGCTGTTTTTT. As protein: CASSLKGPGTGELFF. The whole variable domain, remainder taken from reference TRBV5-1 and TRBJ2-2, is KAGVTQTPRYLIKTRGQQVTLSCSPISGHRSVSWYQQTPGQGLQFLFEYFSETQRNKGNFPGRFSGRQFSNSRSEMNVSTLELGDSALYLCASSLKGPGTGELFFGEGSRLTVL.

This clonotype occurred many times. The chain uses TRBV3-1 and TRBJ2-7, with a possible D match to TRBD1 (6 bases). In germline, CDR1 is LGHDT, CDR2 YNNKEL (reference sequence). The CDR3 is 14 residues long. Trimming took off 4 bases at V and 3 bases at J, with 13 bases between the two ends. The CDR3 DNA is TGTGCCAGCAGCCCCAGACAGGTTCGCTACGAGCAGTACTTC. Translation gives CASSPRQVRYEQYF.

This clonotype was recorded a few times. This chain uses TRBV28 with TRBJ1-5, with D perhaps matching TRBD1 (5 bases). Germline values: CDR1 MDHEN, CDR2 SYDVKM. Deletions cut 4 bases from V and 4 bases from J, with 8 bases between. The CDR3 loop spans 13 amino acids. CDR3 DNA: TGTGCCAGCAGTTGGGGGTGGAATCAGCCCCAGCATTTT. The encoded protein is CASSWGWNQPQHF.